This TCR beta chain comes out of a study of human T cells and chemical hapten exposure (dated by TCRdb to the early 2020s). Turning to the overall study: For sensitization, 2% DPC in acetone was applied to a 2 cm by 2 cm area of upper inner arm skin. Libraries were pooled for sequencing, and variation in per-sample TCR yields was attributed mainly to small differences in library volumes within the pool. Peripheral blood TCR repertoire changes were tracked in vivo in alopecia patients during primary and secondary sensitization to the hapten diphenylcyclopropenone (DPC). Twenty-nine alopecia patients provided blood for TCR sequencing at one to four time points (pre-sensitization, 2, 6 and 24 weeks). Patch testing was performed on the upper back with Finn chambers containing 0.01% DPC, and the patch tests were scored after 6 days according to International Contact Dermatitis Research Group standards. Throughout the study period of about 25 weeks, patients also received therapeutic DPC doses to the scalp every week. Blood was sampled from patients pre-sensitization (week 0) and at 2, 6 and about 24 weeks after DPC sensitization. The mostly female patient cohort included alopecia areata with under or over 50% scalp involvement, alopecia totalis and alopecia universalis. Study-wide findings and limitations: The number of TCRs above 1 in 1000 frequency did not change with DPC sensitization; there was no evidence of global repertoire structure alterations. A positive correlation was found between the number of PT1 expanded TCRs and patch test score, with significance reached at thresholds 8, 16 and 32 but not 4. Expanded TCRs formed significantly more large CDR3 similarity clusters than pre-sensitization or healthy control sets, consistent with antigen-driven responses. All patients had alopecia, a presumed autoimmune disease, so their immune response might differ from that of healthy individuals. After repeated subsampling, changes were observed in the strength of the expansion versus patch-test correlation and in the threshold at which the correlation became significant.

Only a few counts were recorded for this clonotype. Its antigen remains undetermined. No per-base quality is available; no much larger clone lies one base away. The library was prepared using RACE. These reads were obtained on a NextSeq 500. During library preparation, unique molecular identifiers were attached to individual cDNA molecules so that TCRs could be counted quantitatively and reproducibly. For every blood RNA sample, sequencing covered both the TCR alpha and TCR beta chains. As for the original processing: Samples had a median of roughly 98,000 TCRs, with a range from roughly 20,000 to 700,000. The Decombinator software suite was used to annotate the V, J and CDR3 of the TCR reads. For PS versus PT1 abundance plots, all samples were subsampled to the same number of TCRs (28,000). TCRs were defined as expanded if absent before sensitization and observed at least eight times at the 2-week time point. The public reads were run again by TCRdb, first through fastp at Q25 and then through MiXCR, and only productive beta chains were kept. Rows are combined by CDR3 protein, so each entry shows the most common genes and DNA. The V and J calls and clone size come from TCRdb's table, not from the authors' own analysis. The sample profile shows 84,000 or so distinct CDR3 sequences; 10% of them were found once. Approximately 2.5% of the sample is in the top ten clones.

The germline V gene gives CDR1 as SQVTM and CDR2 as ANQGSEA. Cut back by 4 bases and 7 bases, the V and J ends lie 16 bases apart. The CDR3, from cysteine to phenylalanine, totals 13 residues. The read is trimmed to its CDR3 DNA, 39 bases read in frame from base 1. The intended sense of this specimen's time point label: patch test 2, 6 weeks after DPC sensitization. In the paper's terms, the treatment or condition label means: therapeutic diphenylcyclopropenone sensitization with weekly scalp DPC. At every patch-test visit, the blood draw took place before the patch test was put on. Patients were eligible if aged 18 to 70, diagnosed with alopecia and judged suitable for DPC therapy, and pregnant patients were excluded. Total RNA was extracted from unfractionated whole blood collected in Tempus Blood RNA tubes.

This TCR derives from a woman aged 25 to 39 with alopecia areata. Some clones in this sample may be carry-over from other donors' samples. Sequenced material: whole blood, taken in connection with sensitization to the hapten diphenylcyclopropenone (DPC). The chain employs TRBV29-1 and TRBJ1-2, with the D gene not clear enough to name. CDR3 reads: CSVGKGEVVGYTF. The DNA is as follows: TGCAGCGTTGGCAAGGGCGAGGTCGTTGGCTACACCTTC.